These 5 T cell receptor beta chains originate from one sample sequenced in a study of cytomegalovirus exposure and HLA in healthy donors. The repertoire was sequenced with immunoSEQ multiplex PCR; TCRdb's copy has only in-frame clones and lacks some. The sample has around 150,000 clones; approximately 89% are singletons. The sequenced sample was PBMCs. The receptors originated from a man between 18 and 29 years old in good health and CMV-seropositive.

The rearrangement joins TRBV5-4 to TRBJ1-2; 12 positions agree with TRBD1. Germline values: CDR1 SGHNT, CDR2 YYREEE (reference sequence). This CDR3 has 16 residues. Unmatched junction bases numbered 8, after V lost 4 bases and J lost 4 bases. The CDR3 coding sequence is TGTGCCAGCAGCATGGGACAGGGGGCGTTTCTCTATGGCTACACCTTC. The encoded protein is CASSMGQGAFLYGYTF.

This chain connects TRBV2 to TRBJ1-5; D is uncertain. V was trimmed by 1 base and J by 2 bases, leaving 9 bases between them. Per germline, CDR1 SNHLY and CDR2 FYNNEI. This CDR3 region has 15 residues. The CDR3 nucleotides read TGTGCCAGCAGTGAAGGCGGGTCGGGCAATCAGCCCCAGCATTTT. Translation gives CASSEGGSGNQPQHF.

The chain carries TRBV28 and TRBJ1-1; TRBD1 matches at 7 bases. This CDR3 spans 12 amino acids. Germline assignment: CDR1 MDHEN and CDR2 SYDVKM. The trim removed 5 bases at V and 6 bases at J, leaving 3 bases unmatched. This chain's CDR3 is CASSQGQAEAFF. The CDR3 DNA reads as TGTGCCAGCAGTCAAGGACAGGCTGAAGCTTTCTTT.

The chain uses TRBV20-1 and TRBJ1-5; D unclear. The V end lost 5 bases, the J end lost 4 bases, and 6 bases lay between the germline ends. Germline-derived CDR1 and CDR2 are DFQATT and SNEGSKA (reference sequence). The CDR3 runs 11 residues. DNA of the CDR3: TGCAGTGCTTCGAGTAATCAGCCCCAGCATTTT. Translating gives CSASSNQPQHF.

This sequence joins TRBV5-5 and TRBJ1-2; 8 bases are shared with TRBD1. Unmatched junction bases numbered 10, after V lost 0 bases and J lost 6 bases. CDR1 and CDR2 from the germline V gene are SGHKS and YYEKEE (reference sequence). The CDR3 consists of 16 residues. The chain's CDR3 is CASSLAENRGSNGYTF. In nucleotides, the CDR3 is TGTGCCAGCAGCTTGGCCGAGAACAGGGGGAGTAATGGCTACACCTTC.